The 13 T cell receptor beta chains reported below all come from one sample, sequenced in a study of blood T cell repertoires in COVID-19. TCRdb's copy holds only in-frame clones and misses some; the assay was immunoSEQ multiplex PCR. The sample shows more than 250,000 clones, around 82% of them seen only once. The sample comprised peripheral blood. The receptors were sampled from a woman aged 45-65 years with acute or convalescent COVID-19.

The rearrangement joins TRBV30 to TRBJ1-5, with D perhaps matching TRBD1 (5 bases). Germline lookup yields CDR1 GTSNPN and CDR2 SVGIG (reference sequence). The CDR3 runs to 16 residues. Deletions cut 1 base from V and 2 bases from J, with 15 bases between. As DNA, the CDR3 is TGTGCCTGGAGTGGGCCCGGGGGAGGGGGCAATCAGCCCCAGCATTTT. Translated: CAWSGPGGGGNQPQHF. The variable domain in full, completed from reference TRBV30 and TRBJ1-5, reads SQTIHQWPATLVQPVGSPLSLECTVEGTSNPNLYWYRQAAGRGLQLLFYSVGIGQISSEVPQNLSASRPQDRQFILSSKKLLLSDSGFYLCAWSGPGGGGNQPQHFGDGTRLSIL.

The genes are TRBV5-4 and TRBJ1-3; a weak D match, TRBD1 (5 bases). Looked up from germline, CDR1 is SGHNT and CDR2 is YYREEE (reference sequence). The CDR3 runs 15 residues. V lost 5 bases to trimming and J lost 4 bases, with 16 bases between them. CDR3 sequence reads: CASRMGGGSGNTIYF. CDR3 DNA sequence: TGTGCCAGCAGGATGGGGGGGGGATCAGGAAACACCATATATTTT.

The rearrangement uses TRBV19 and TRBJ1-1; a weak D match, TRBD1 (6 bases). Germline lookup yields CDR1 LNHDA and CDR2 SQIVND (reference sequence). V was clipped by 5 bases and J by 1 base, with 8 bases between them. CDR3 length: 13 amino acids. The DNA of the CDR3 is TGTGCCAGTAGTTCCAGGGGGAACACTGAAGCTTTCTTT. It specifies CASSSRGNTEAFF.

The rearrangement uses TRBV4-3 and TRBJ2-7; D possibly corresponds to TRBD2 (6 bases). V dropped 0 bases and J dropped 5 bases, with 17 bases sitting between them. Germline assignment: CDR1 LGHNA and CDR2 YSLEER. This CDR3 region has 16 residues. CDR3 in amino acids: CASSQEIGGARNEQYF. In nucleotides, the CDR3 is TGCGCCAGCAGCCAAGAGATTGGCGGGGCTCGGAACGAGCAGTACTTC.

This sequence joins TRBV4-2 and TRBJ2-1, with 15 bases lining up with TRBD2. V trimming: 4 bases; J trimming: 7 bases; junction bases outside the gene matches: 5. Germline V CDR1 and CDR2: LGHNA, YNFKEQ. This CDR3 comprises 16 residues. In DNA, the CDR3 is TGTGCCAGCAGCCCCCGGACTAGCGGGGGGGCTAATGAGCAGTTCTTC. Protein product: CASSPRTSGGANEQFF.

CDR3 in DNA: TGCAGCGTCACAGGGGACGGGACTGAAGCTTTCTTT. It translates to CSVTGDGTEAFF. The gene calls are TRBV29-1 and TRBJ1-1; 7 nucleotides line up with TRBD1. The junction had 6 bases not matched to a gene; V was cut back by 6 bases and J by 5 bases. Germline loops: CDR1 SQVTM, CDR2 ANQGSEA. The CDR3 is 12 residues long.

The chain combines TRBV12-3 or TRBV12-4 with TRBJ2-7; D is ambiguous. CDR3 length: 12 amino acids. Deletions cut 7 bases from V and 4 bases from J, with 11 bases between. As DNA, the CDR3 is TGTGCCAGCACCAGAGACGGGTACGAGCAGTACTTC. Translation: CASTRDGYEQYF.

The chain uses TRBV3-1 (or the pseudogene TRBV3-2) and TRBJ1-2; D might be TRBD1 (5 bases). Deletions cut 0 bases from V and 8 bases from J, with 13 bases between. The CDR3 spans 14 residues. The germline V gene has CDR1 LGHDT and CDR2 YNNKEL (reference sequence). The CDR3 region is CASSQERGGEGYTF. The CDR3, as DNA: TGTGCCAGCAGCCAAGAAAGGGGAGGGGAAGGCTACACCTTC.

This chain joins TRBV10-3 and TRBJ1-2; 7 bases are a match to TRBD1. CDR1 ENHRY and CDR2 SYGVKD come from the germline V gene. The CDR3 loop spans 15 amino acids. With V trimmed by 4 bases and J by 5 bases, 10 bases remained unmatched. The CDR3 protein is CAISGPGQTSYGYTF. In DNA form, the CDR3 reads TGTGCCATCAGTGGCCCGGGACAGACTTCGTATGGCTACACCTTC.

This chain joins TRBV12-3 or TRBV12-4 and TRBJ2-1; D unclear. The V and J ends lost 3 bases and 12 bases respectively, with 12 bases between them. This CDR3 has 12 residues. In DNA form, the CDR3 reads TGTGCCAGCAGTTTGTATCCGGCAGGGCAGTTCTTC. Translation gives CASSLYPAGQFF.

The V gene is TRBV7-9, the J gene TRBJ1-2; TRBD1 agrees at 7 bases. Germline CDR1 is SEHNR and CDR2 is FQNEAQ (reference sequence). This CDR3 is 14 amino acids long. V lost 5 bases and J lost 2; bases outside the gene matches: 5. DNA of the CDR3: TGTGCCAGCAGCATAAAACAGGGGAACTATGGCTACACCTTC. Encoded protein: CASSIKQGNYGYTF. Full variable domain (rest looked up from reference TRBV7-9 and TRBJ1-2): DTGVSQNPRHKITKRGQNVTFRCDPISEHNRLYWYRQTLGQGPEFLTYFQNEAQLEKSRLLSDRFSAERPKGSFSTLEIQRTEQGDSAMYLCASSIKQGNYGYTFGSGTRLTVV.

The chain couples TRBV5-4 to TRBJ2-3; 10 positions match TRBD1. Trimming removed 5 bases from V and 3 bases from J; junction bases left unmatched: 6. CDR1 SGHNT and CDR2 YYREEE come from the germline V gene (reference sequence). This CDR3 is 15 amino acids long. The CDR3 DNA follows: TGTGCCAGCAGTTCCGGGACAGGGGTAACAGATACGCAGTATTTT. Its translation: CASSSGTGVTDTQYF.

The gene calls are TRBV6-2 or TRBV6-3 and TRBJ1-2, with TRBD1 identical over 7 bases. CDR3 length equals 16 residues. In germline, CDR1 is MNHEY, CDR2 SVGEGT. V lost 2 bases to trimming and J lost 8 bases; unmatched junction nucleotides: 14. In DNA, the CDR3 is TGTGCCAGCAGTTACGCTTGGAGGGGGCGATTTGAGGGCTACACCTTC. Residues: CASSYAWRGRFEGYTF.